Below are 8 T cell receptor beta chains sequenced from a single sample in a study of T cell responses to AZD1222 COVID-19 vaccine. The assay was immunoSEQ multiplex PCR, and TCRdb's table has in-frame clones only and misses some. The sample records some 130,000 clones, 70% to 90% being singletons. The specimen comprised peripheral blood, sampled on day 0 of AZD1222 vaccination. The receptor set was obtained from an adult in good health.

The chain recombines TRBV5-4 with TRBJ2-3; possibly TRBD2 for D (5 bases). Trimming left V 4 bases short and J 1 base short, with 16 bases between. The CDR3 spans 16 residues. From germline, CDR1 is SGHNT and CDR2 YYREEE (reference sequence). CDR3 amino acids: CASSPGISSGTDTQYF. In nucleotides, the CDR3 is TGTGCCAGCAGCCCGGGGATTTCTTCCGGCACAGATACGCAGTATTTT. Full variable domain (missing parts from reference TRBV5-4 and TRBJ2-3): ETGVTQSPTHLIKTRGQQVTLRCSSQSGHNTVSWYQQALGQGPQFIFQYYREEENGRGNFPPRFSGLQFPNYSSELNVNALELDDSALYLCASSPGISSGTDTQYFGPGTRLTVL.

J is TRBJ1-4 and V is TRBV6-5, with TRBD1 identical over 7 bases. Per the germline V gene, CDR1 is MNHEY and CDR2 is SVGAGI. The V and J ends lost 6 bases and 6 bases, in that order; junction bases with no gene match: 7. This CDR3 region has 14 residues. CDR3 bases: TGTGCCAGCAGCCGGGACAGCCAGTATGAAAAACTGTTTTTT. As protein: CASSRDSQYEKLFF.

CDR3 protein: CASSPRPGTTNEKLFF. CDR3 nucleotide sequence: TGCGCCAGCAGCCCTAGACCCGGGACAACTAATGAAAAACTGTTTTTT. J is TRBJ1-4 and V is TRBV4-1; D ambiguous. Germline V CDR1 and CDR2: MGHRA, YSYEKL. The CDR3 extends over 16 amino acids. Trimming took 4 bases from V and 0 from J, leaving 12 bases between them.

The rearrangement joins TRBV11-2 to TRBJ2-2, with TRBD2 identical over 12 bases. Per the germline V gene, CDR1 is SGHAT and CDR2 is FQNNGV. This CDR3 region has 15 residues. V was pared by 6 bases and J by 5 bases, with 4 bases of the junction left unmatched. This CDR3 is CASRTTSGSTGELFF. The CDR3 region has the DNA TGTGCCAGCAGAACGACTAGCGGGAGTACCGGGGAGCTGTTTTTT.

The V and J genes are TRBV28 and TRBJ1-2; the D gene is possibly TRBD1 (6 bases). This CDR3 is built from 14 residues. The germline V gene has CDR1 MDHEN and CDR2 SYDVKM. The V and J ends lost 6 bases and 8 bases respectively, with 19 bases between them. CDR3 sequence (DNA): TGTGCCAGCAGGCCCTCTGGGGGGCAGAGAGGCTACACCTTC. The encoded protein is CASRPSGGQRGYTF.

The CDR3 region has the DNA TGTGCCAGCAGCGCCGGACCAGGGGAGCCATTTGCCGTTAATTCACCCCTCCACTTT. Amino acid sequence: CASSAGPGEPFAVNSPLHF. This chain connects TRBV9 to TRBJ1-6; maybe TRBD1 (6 bases). From germline, CDR1 is SGDLS and CDR2 YYNGEE. V lost 3 bases, J lost 6 bases, and 25 bases lay in between. The CDR3 runs to 19 residues.

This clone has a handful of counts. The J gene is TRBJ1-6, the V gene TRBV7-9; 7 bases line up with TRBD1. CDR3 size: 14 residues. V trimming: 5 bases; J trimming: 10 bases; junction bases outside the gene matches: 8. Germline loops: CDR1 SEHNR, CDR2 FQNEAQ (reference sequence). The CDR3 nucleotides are TGTGCCAGCAGCCCCGACAGGGCCCGGTCACCCCTCCACTTT. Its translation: CASSPDRARSPLHF.

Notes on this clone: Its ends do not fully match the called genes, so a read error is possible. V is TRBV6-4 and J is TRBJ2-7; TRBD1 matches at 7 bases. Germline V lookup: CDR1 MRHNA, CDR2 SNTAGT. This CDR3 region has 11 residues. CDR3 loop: CASSDKGQPFF. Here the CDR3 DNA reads TGTGCCAGCAGTGACAAGGGACAGCCATTCTTC.